One sample yielded the 26 T cell receptor beta chains listed below, sequenced in a study of neurological immune-mediated disorders (dated by TCRdb to between 2017 and 2020). Libraries were built with 5' RACE. The run used an Illumina HiSeq 2500. In TCRdb, the public reads were trimmed at Q25 with fastp and aligned with MiXCR, with productive beta chains retained. Merged by CDR3 protein, the rows form single entries marked with the most common genes and DNA. The sample yields roughly 80,000 distinct CDR3 sequences; 17% were counted once. 15% of the sample is held by the ten biggest clonotypes. The sequencing input was PBMCs. The receptors here all came from a middle-aged woman in good health.

This clonotype was recorded many times. The rearrangement links TRBV6-2 or TRBV6-3 to TRBJ1-5, with D uncertain. CDR1 is MNHEY and CDR2 is SVGEGT in the germline V gene. The V and J ends lost 5 bases and 0 bases respectively, with 14 bases between them. This CDR3 contains 16 residues. CDR3 sequence (DNA): TGTGCCAGCAGTCACAATAATCACTATAGCAATCAGCCCCAGCATTTT. Translation: CASSHNNHYSNQPQHF.

This clonotype was observed many times. The chain employs TRBV12-3 or TRBV12-4 and TRBJ2-3; tentatively, D is TRBD1 or TRBD2 (5 bases each). V lost 6 bases and J lost 0, with 13 bases in between. The CDR3 spans 15 residues. In nucleotides, the CDR3 is TGTGCCAGCAGGGCTTTGGGGGATAGCACAGATACGCAGTATTTT. Translated: CASRALGDSTDTQYF.

This clonotype was counted many times. This sequence joins TRBV5-1 and TRBJ2-7, with 13 bases fitting TRBD2. V dropped 3 bases and J dropped 0; count of bases not matched to a gene: 3. The CDR3 has 16 residues. Germline loops: CDR1 SGHRS, CDR2 YFSETQ. The CDR3 DNA reads TGCGCCAGCAGCTCGGGACTAGCGGGGTACTCCTACGAGCAGTACTTC. Translated: CASSSGLAGYSYEQYF.

This clonotype was detected ten times or more. V is TRBV20-1 and J is TRBJ2-7; 8 nucleotides match TRBD1. From germline, CDR1 is DFQATT and CDR2 SNEGSKA (reference sequence). This CDR3 is built from 13 residues. V gave up 0 bases and J gave up 6 bases; unmatched junction bases: 4. The DNA for the CDR3 is TGCAGTGCTAGAGAGGACAGGGTGTCCGAGCAGTACGTC. Amino acids: CSAREDRVSEQYV.

This clonotype was counted ten times or more. J is TRBJ2-3 and V is TRBV7-2; D not certain. The CDR3 contains 13 residues. Trimming removed 1 base at V and 5 bases at J, with 7 bases between. Germline CDR1 reads SGHTA; CDR2 reads FQGNSA. CDR3 in amino acids: CASSLVQEDTQYF. CDR3 nucleotide sequence: TGTGCCAGCAGCTTAGTCCAGGAAGATACGCAGTATTTT.

There are many counts of this clonotype. The CDR3 loop reads CSAAQGNTEAFF. CDR3 bases: TGCAGTGCTGCGCAGGGGAACACTGAAGCTTTCTTT. The chain links TRBV20-1 to TRBJ1-1, with D possibly TRBD1 on 5 matching bases. V was pared by 5 bases and J by 1 base, with 8 bases between. CDR3 length: 12 amino acids. CDR1 is DFQATT and CDR2 is SNEGSKA in the germline V gene (reference sequence).

V is TRBV12-3 or TRBV12-4 and J is TRBJ2-3; the match to TRBD2 covers 11 bases. The CDR3 has 18 amino acids. Unmatched junction bases numbered 10, after V lost 4 bases and J lost 1 base. CDR3 region: CASSSPLAGGAGTDTQYF. CDR3 nucleotides: TGTGCCAGCAGTTCCCCTTTAGCGGGGGGGGCCGGCACAGATACGCAGTATTTT.

The table lists this clonotype with many counts. The chain has TRBV5-1 and TRBJ1-4; D is uncertain. This CDR3 is built from 15 residues. V dropped 4 bases and J dropped 6 bases, with 16 bases sitting between them. Germline loops: CDR1 SGHRS, CDR2 YFSETQ. CDR3 nucleotides: TGCGCCAGCAGCCAGACCGTCAGCGAGCATGAAAAACTGTTTTTT. Encoded protein: CASSQTVSEHEKLFF.

There are many counts of this clonotype. The CDR3 is CASSEAPEVNIQYF. Here the CDR3 DNA reads TGTGCCAGCAGTGAAGCTCCAGAAGTAAACATTCAGTACTTC. This chain links TRBV6-1 with TRBJ2-4; no firm D call. Germline values: CDR1 MNHNS, CDR2 SASEGT. V was shortened by 0 bases and J by 6 bases, with 9 bases between the two germline ends. The CDR3 contains 14 residues.

This clonotype was observed at least ten times. V usage is TRBV12-3 or TRBV12-4 and J usage is TRBJ1-6; 7 nucleotides align to TRBD1. Losses at the gene ends were 3 bases for V and 9 bases for J; bases not matched to a gene: 5. The CDR3 has 14 residues. The CDR3 is CASSFRGIGSPLHF. CDR3 DNA sequence: TGTGCCAGCAGTTTCAGGGGGATCGGTTCACCCCTCCACTTT.

In this sample, this clonotype turned up many times. The chain links TRBV7-8 to TRBJ2-3; 8 bases map to TRBD1. This CDR3 region has 14 residues. The V gene's germline CDR1 is SGHVS and CDR2 FQNEAQ. V lost 5 bases and J lost 5; bases outside the gene matches: 6. CDR3 sequence (DNA): TGTGCCAGCAGCCTATCGGACAGGGAAGATACGCAGTATTTT. Encoded protein: CASSLSDREDTQYF.

V usage is TRBV5-1 and J usage is TRBJ1-1; D might be TRBD1 (6 bases). Trimming removed 0 bases from V and 3 bases from J, with 30 bases in between. The CDR3 runs 21 residues. Germline CDR1 is SGHRS and CDR2 is YFSETQ. This chain's CDR3 is CASSLGPDRNVKRVMDTEAFF. Written as DNA, the CDR3 is TGCGCCAGCAGCTTGGGTCCCGACAGGAACGTGAAAAGGGTAATGGACACTGAAGCTTTCTTT.

This clonotype showed up many times. The chain uses TRBV27 and TRBJ1-2; weak D call: TRBD1 (6 bases). Germline V gene data show CDR1 as MNHEY and CDR2 as SMNVEV (reference sequence). This CDR3 is built from 15 residues. Trimming shortened V by 5 bases and J by 3 bases, and 16 bases separated the two germline ends. CDR3 region: CASSPLQGGDYGYTF. The CDR3 bases are TGTGCCAGCAGTCCGTTACAGGGAGGGGACTATGGCTACACCTTC.

In its sample, this clonotype was seen many times. The chain has TRBV20-1 and TRBJ1-2; D is perhaps TRBD1 (6 bases). In germline, CDR1 is DFQATT, CDR2 SNEGSKA (reference sequence). The CDR3 contains 14 residues. With 1 base removed from V and 6 bases from J, the gap between germline ends came to 15 bases. This CDR3 reads CSARATRGHHGYTF. The CDR3 nucleotides are TGCAGTGCTAGAGCCACACGGGGACATCATGGCTACACCTTC.

This clonotype was recorded many times. The V gene is TRBV20-1, the J gene TRBJ2-5, with a possible D match to TRBD2 (6 bases). The CDR3 is 14 amino acids. Germline CDR1 DFQATT, CDR2 SNEGSKA (reference sequence). The V end lost 2 bases, the J end lost 1 base, and 11 bases lay between the germline ends. The CDR3 sequence is CSARLAGRQETQYF. CDR3 nucleotide sequence: TGCAGTGCTAGACTGGCGGGGCGCCAAGAGACCCAGTACTTC.

This clonotype was seen many times. The J gene is TRBJ1-1, the V gene TRBV7-2; the D is unclear. The germline gives CDR1 SGHTA, CDR2 FQGNSA. This CDR3 region has 13 residues. Trimming stripped 5 bases from V and 0 bases from J, with 7 bases between. DNA for the CDR3: TGTGCCAGCAGCCCTCCCTTGAACACTGAAGCTTTCTTT. Encoded protein: CASSPPLNTEAFF.

In its sample, this clonotype was seen many times. The chain recombines TRBV5-1 with TRBJ2-3, with 10 bases lining up with TRBD2. V lost 4 bases, J lost 0 bases, and 8 bases stayed unmatched. The CDR3 runs to 17 residues. CDR1 and CDR2 from the germline V gene are SGHRS and YFSETQ. In DNA form, the CDR3 reads TGCGCCAGCAGCCGAACCTTAGCGGGGGGTAGCACAGATACGCAGTATTTT. This translates into CASSRTLAGGSTDTQYF.

This clonotype was recorded many times. V and J are TRBV9 and TRBJ2-7; the match to TRBD1 covers 7 bases. The junction had 3 bases not matched to a gene; V was cut back by 0 bases and J by 6 bases. Germline CDR1 reads SGDLS; CDR2 reads YYNGEE. The CDR3 runs 13 residues. The CDR3 DNA is TGTGCCAGCAGCGTAGACAGGGACAGCGAGCAGTACGTC. Translation gives CASSVDRDSEQYV.

This clonotype was seen ten or more times. The V and J genes are TRBV2 and TRBJ2-1, with TRBD1 identical over 9 bases. After removal of 8 bases from V and 6 bases from J, the junction contained 14 bases not matched to a gene. CDR1 is SNHLY and CDR2 is FYNNEI in the germline V gene. The CDR3 length is 16 residues. CDR3 nucleotide sequence: TGTGCCAGCCCATCCTACCCCGGGACAGGGATCAATGAGCAGTTCTTC. Protein: CASPSYPGTGINEQFF.

The chain is built from TRBV20-1 and TRBJ1-2; possibly TRBD1 for D (5 bases). Germline V gives CDR1 DFQATT, CDR2 SNEGSKA (reference sequence). V was pared by 2 bases and J by 7 bases, with 20 bases between. The CDR3 runs to 15 residues. CDR3 amino acids: CSARTPSGGLGGYTF. In nucleotides, the CDR3 is TGCAGTGCTAGAACCCCGTCCGGGGGATTGGGTGGCTACACCTTC.

The chain couples TRBV10-3 to TRBJ2-3; 7 nucleotides line up with TRBD2. Per the germline V gene, CDR1 is ENHRY and CDR2 is SYGVKD. Trimming at V came to 3 bases and at J to 3 bases, leaving 3 bases not matched to a gene. The CDR3 has 14 residues. The DNA for the CDR3 is TGTGCCATCAGTGATTCAGCGGGGACAGATACGCAGTATTTT. Its translation is CAISDSAGTDTQYF.

This clonotype was observed at least ten times. The chain links TRBV5-1 to TRBJ2-1; 9 nucleotides line up with TRBD1. The CDR3 totals 16 residues. With V trimmed by 6 bases and J by 7 bases, 14 bases remained unmatched. Germline CDR1 is SGHRS and CDR2 is YFSETQ. The CDR3 reads CASTERDRVVPNEQFF. DNA of the CDR3: TGCGCCAGCACCGAAAGGGACAGGGTAGTACCGAATGAGCAGTTCTTC.

This clonotype was seen many times. This rearrangement joins TRBV20-1 to TRBJ2-2; 8 bases are a match to TRBD1. In germline, CDR1 is DFQATT, CDR2 SNEGSKA (reference sequence). The CDR3 covers 16 residues. V was pared by 0 bases and J by 3 bases, with 6 bases of the junction left unmatched. The CDR3 loop reads CSARDLQTGDTGELFF. The CDR3 DNA sequence: TGCAGTGCTAGAGATCTACAGACAGGGGACACCGGGGAGCTGTTTTTT.

This clonotype showed up many times. The V gene is TRBV20-1, the J gene TRBJ1-1, with TRBD1 identical over 12 bases. This CDR3 contains 18 residues. Germline V lookup: CDR1 DFQATT, CDR2 SNEGSKA (reference sequence). V shed 3 bases, J shed 0 bases, and the junction held 11 bases outside the gene matches. The CDR3 coding sequence is TGCAGTGCTAGGGAGCCGGGACAGGGGGCTCGCATGAACACTGAAGCTTTCTTT. Protein sequence: CSAREPGQGARMNTEAFF.

This clonotype was counted many times. The chain recombines TRBV28 with TRBJ1-6; TRBD1 matches at 11 bases. Germline V gives CDR1 MDHEN, CDR2 SYDVKM. The V gene end was trimmed by 3 bases and the J gene end by 5 bases; junction bases not matched to a gene: 3. The CDR3 contains 16 residues. In DNA form, the CDR3 reads TGTGCCAGCAGTTTCCGGGACAGGGGGGATAATTCACCCCTCCACTTT. The encoded protein is CASSFRDRGDNSPLHF.

This clonotype was seen ten or more times. The rearrangement joins TRBV4-1 to TRBJ1-5; D not resolved. Trimming shortened V by 0 bases and J by 1 base, and 16 bases separated the two germline ends. From germline, CDR1 is MGHRA and CDR2 YSYEKL. The CDR3 spans 18 residues. The DNA of the CDR3 is TGCGCCAGCAGCCAAGATGGGATAGGGTTAGACAGCAATCAGCCCCAGCATTTT. This codes for CASSQDGIGLDSNQPQHF.